Below, 16 T cell receptor beta chains from the same sample are listed, as sequenced in a study of T cells in Graves' hyperthyroidism and ophthalmopathy. There were TCR beta CDR3 regions amplified from RNA transcripts. In the first-round RT-PCR of the TCR CDR3, the HTBI primer set was used. TCRdb fed the multiplex PCR reads into MiXCR, producing one record per CDR3 protein. Here the sample spans around 600,000 distinct CDR3 sequences, about 15% being singletons. Sequences were obtained from blood. Receptor source: a woman aged 45-60 years with Graves' ophthalmopathy.

Ten or more counts support this clonotype. V is TRBV2 and J is TRBJ2-2; 10 bases agree with TRBD1. Germline V gene data show CDR1 as SNHLY and CDR2 as FYNNEI. The CDR3 has 14 amino acids. The V gene end was trimmed by 7 bases and the J gene end by 8 bases; junction bases not matched to a gene: 7. This CDR3 is CASTIDRGRGELFF. CDR3 coding DNA: TGTGCCAGCACCATCGACAGGGGGCGAGGGGAGCTGTTTTTT.

Concerning this clonotype itself: This may stem from a read error, because a much larger clone lies one nucleotide away. The chain uses TRBV20-1 and TRBJ2-5; 8 positions match TRBD2. The germline V gene encodes CDR1 DFQATT and CDR2 SNEGSKA (reference sequence). The CDR3 length is 16 residues. Unmatched junction bases numbered 21, after V lost 8 bases and J lost 7 bases. CDR3 sequence: CSTKEVAGGSGRTQYF. In DNA form, the CDR3 reads TGCAGTACCAAGGAGGTGGCGGGAGGCTCGGGGAGGACCCAGTACTTC.

This clonotype was found many times. The gene calls are TRBV9 and TRBJ1-1; D remains ambiguous. The length of the CDR3 is 15 residues. The V end was cut by 0 bases, the J end by 1 base, with 10 bases between. Per germline, CDR1 SGDLS and CDR2 YYNGEE. This chain's CDR3 is CASSVGRSGNTEAFF. The DNA of the CDR3 is TGTGCCAGCAGCGTAGGTCGATCCGGGAACACTGAAGCTTTCTTT.

In regard to this clonotype: This could be a read error, since a much larger clone is one nucleotide away. CDR3 protein: CASSRTGGSFPVQSQHF. The CDR3 DNA is TGTGCCAGCAGCCGCACAGGGGGCAGCTTCCCCGTTCAGTCCCAGCATTTT. V and J are TRBV5-6 and TRBJ1-5, with 9 nucleotides matching TRBD1. Germline assignment: CDR1 SGHDT and CDR2 YYEEEE. The CDR3 extends over 17 amino acids.

This sequence joins TRBV6-2 or TRBV6-3 and TRBJ2-7, with D perhaps TRBD2 (6 bases). V lost 4 bases and J 1 base, leaving 14 bases between the germline ends. The CDR3 sequence is 15 residues long. The germline V gene encodes CDR1 MNHEY and CDR2 SVGEGT. This CDR3 reads CASSSRRGKSYEQYF. The CDR3 nucleotides read TGTGCCAGCAGTTCTCGGAGGGGAAAGTCCTACGAGCAGTACTTC.

This clonotype was counted at least ten times. The CDR3 nucleotides are TGTGCCAGCAGCCAAGGAGGGTTGGAGACCCAGTACTTC. It translates to CASSQGGLETQYF. This rearrangement joins TRBV3-1 to TRBJ2-5, with TRBD2 as a possible D gene (5 bases). The V end lost 1 base, the J end lost 5 bases, and 8 bases lay between the germline ends. Germline V CDR1 and CDR2: LGHDT, YNNKEL (reference sequence). The CDR3 extends over 13 amino acids.

The V gene is TRBV4-3, the J gene TRBJ1-1; possible D gene TRBD1, 6 bases. Germline V lookup: CDR1 LGHNA, CDR2 YSLEER. Trimming shortened V by 1 base and J by 3 bases, and 12 bases separated the two germline ends. This CDR3 has 15 amino acids. This chain's CDR3 is CASSQATGFHTEAFF. The CDR3 coding sequence is TGCGCCAGCAGCCAAGCAACAGGGTTCCACACTGAAGCTTTCTTT.

This clonotype was detected only a few times. V gene TRBV20-1 combines with J gene TRBJ1-1, with a possible D match to TRBD1 (5 bases). The V end lost 0 bases, the J end lost 4 bases, and 15 bases lay between the germline ends. The CDR3 extends over 15 amino acids. CDR1 and CDR2 (germline): DFQATT, SNEGSKA (reference sequence). The CDR3 is CSAREGRRESTEAFF. CDR3 DNA sequence: TGCAGTGCTAGAGAAGGGCGCAGGGAAAGCACTGAAGCTTTCTTT.

This clonotype has a count of ten or more. This chain links TRBV24-1 with TRBJ1-2, with TRBD1 matching over 7 bases. The CDR3 length is 11 residues. CDR1 and CDR2 from the germline V gene are KGHDR and SFDVKD. Trimming at V came to 6 bases and at J to 8 bases, leaving 2 bases not matched to a gene. The DNA for the CDR3 is TGTGCCACCAGTACAGGGGTCGGCTACACCTTC. It yields the protein CATSTGVGYTF.

Details on this clonotype: The junction departs from the called germline gene at one end, perhaps through a read error. This rearrangement joins TRBV18 to TRBJ1-4, with D possibly matching TRBD1 (5 bases). The CDR3 spans 13 residues. Germline V lookup: CDR1 KGHSH, CDR2 LQKENI. The CDR3 here is CASTPGLNEKLFF. The CDR3 nucleotides are TGTGCCAGCACACCGGGGCTTAATGAAAAACTGTTTTTT.

V and J are TRBV14 and TRBJ2-3; the D gene is possibly TRBD2 (6 bases). Germline-derived CDR1 and CDR2 are SGHDN and FVKESK. CDR3 length: 15 residues. Trimming cost V 2 bases and J 8 bases, with 17 bases left between them. CDR3 DNA sequence: TGTGCCAGCAGCCAATTAGCCAGGAGGGGAGGTACGCAGTATTTT. It yields the protein CASSQLARRGGTQYF.

This clonotype was detected ten times or more. J is TRBJ1-2 and V is TRBV5-1, with TRBD1 matching over 8 bases. The CDR3 is 16 residues long. Germline lookup yields CDR1 SGHRS and CDR2 YFSETQ. Trimming cost V 0 bases and J 5 bases; bases outside gene matches: 9. The CDR3 bases are TGCGCCAGCAGCTTGGATTTGACAGGGGAAGTGTATGGCTACACCTTC. Protein: CASSLDLTGEVYGYTF. The full variable domain, in which reference TRBV5-1 and TRBJ1-2 provide the parts outside the CDR3, is KAGVTQTPRYLIKTRGQQVTLSCSPISGHRSVSWYQQTPGQGLQFLFEYFSETQRNKGNFPGRFSGRQFSNSRSEMNVSTLELGDSALYLCASSLDLTGEVYGYTFGSGTRLTVV.

This clonotype has a count of ten or more. This chain connects TRBV20-1 to TRBJ2-5; 11 bases map to TRBD2. Per the germline V gene, CDR1 is DFQATT and CDR2 is SNEGSKA (reference sequence). V shed 1 base and J 5 bases; nucleotides not matched to a gene: 24. The CDR3 covers 21 residues. CDR3 amino acids: CSARGDLITVLAGVGEETQYF. The CDR3 nucleotides read TGCAGTGCTAGAGGGGACCTTATTACGGTACTAGCGGGAGTAGGCGAGGAGACCCAGTACTTC.

The chain joins TRBV7-9 to TRBJ2-3; D is unresolved. Trimming took 5 bases from V and 4 from J, leaving 10 bases between them. Germline V gives CDR1 SEHNR, CDR2 FQNEAQ (reference sequence). The CDR3 sequence is 13 residues long. The CDR3 DNA sequence: TGTGCCAGCAGCCCACCTAGGTCAGATACGCAGTATTTT. Translating gives CASSPPRSDTQYF.

This clonotype was seen at least ten times. The chain joins TRBV11-2 to TRBJ2-1; 9 nucleotides agree with TRBD2. The junction had 5 bases not matched to a gene; V was cut back by 5 bases and J by 6 bases. The CDR3 is 14 residues long. CDR1 and CDR2 (germline): SGHAT, FQNNGV. CDR3 bases: TGTGCCAGCAGCGACACTAGCGGGCTCAATGAGCAGTTCTTC. It specifies CASSDTSGLNEQFF.

This clonotype was picked up a small number of times. CDR3: CASSETGADTQYF. The DNA for the CDR3 is TGTGCCAGCAGTGAAACAGGGGCAGATACGCAGTATTTT. The V gene is TRBV25-1, the J gene TRBJ2-3, with 7 bases aligning to TRBD1. V dropped 2 bases and J dropped 4; count of bases not matched to a gene: 0. CDR3 length equals 13 residues. The V gene's germline CDR1 is MGHDK and CDR2 SYGVNS. The full variable domain, in which reference TRBV25-1 and TRBJ2-3 provide the parts outside the CDR3, is EADIYQTPRYLVIGTGKKITLECSQTMGHDKMYWYQQDPGMELHLIHYSYGVNSTEKGDLSSESTVSRIRTEHFPLTLESARPSHTSQYLCASSETGADTQYFGPGTRLTVL.